The sequence of this T cell receptor (beta chain) was determined in a study of blood T cells in healthy people across ages. The CDR3 covers 14 residues. V was clipped by 1 base and J by 7 bases; unmatched bases: 5. Germline CDR1 and CDR2: GTSNPN and SVGIG (reference sequence). The people who gave samples were healthy Caucasians from Russia, aged about 6 to 100. This clonotype was counted a few times. The use of a sample-barcoded 5' primer and a J-beta primer mix characterized a second PCR of about 7 to 12 cycles. TCRdb recomputed calls from the 5' RACE reads with MiXCR, one row per CDR3 protein. The table includes about 640,000 distinct CDR3 sequences, about 30% detected once.

The V gene is TRBV30, the J gene TRBJ1-5; 9 positions agree with TRBD1. The sample taken for sequencing was blood. This TCR was sampled from a woman aged 80 or older in good health. The CDR3 region is CAWSDRGLRQPQHF. The CDR3 DNA is TGTGCCTGGAGTGACAGGGGGCTAAGGCAGCCCCAGCATTTT.